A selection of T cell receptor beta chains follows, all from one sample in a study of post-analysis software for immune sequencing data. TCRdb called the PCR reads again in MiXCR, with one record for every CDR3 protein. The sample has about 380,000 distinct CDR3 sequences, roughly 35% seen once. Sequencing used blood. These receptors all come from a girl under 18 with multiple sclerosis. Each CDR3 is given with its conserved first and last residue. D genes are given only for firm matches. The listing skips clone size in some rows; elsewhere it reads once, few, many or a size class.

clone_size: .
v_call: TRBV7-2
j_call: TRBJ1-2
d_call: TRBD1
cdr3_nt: TGTGCCAGCAGCTTAGCCTCAGGGACAGGATTTGGCTACACCTTC
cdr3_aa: CASSLASGTGFGYTF

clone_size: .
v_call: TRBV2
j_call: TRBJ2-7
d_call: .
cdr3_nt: TGTGCCAGCAGTGAACGGTGGGGCTACGAGCAGTACTTC
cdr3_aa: CASSERWGYEQYF

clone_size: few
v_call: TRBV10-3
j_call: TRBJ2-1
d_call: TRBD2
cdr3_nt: TGTGCCATCAGTGAGAGCGGGGGTTACAATGAGCAGTTCTTC
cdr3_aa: CAISESGGYNEQFF

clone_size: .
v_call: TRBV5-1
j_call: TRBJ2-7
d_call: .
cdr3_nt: TGCGCCAGCAGCGTCCAGGGTGAGGGCTACGAGCAGTACTTC
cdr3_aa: CASSVQGEGYEQYF

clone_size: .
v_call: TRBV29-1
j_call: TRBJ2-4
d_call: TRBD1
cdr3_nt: TGCAGCGTTGAGGGACAGGGAAACATTCAGTACTTC
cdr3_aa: CSVEGQGNIQYF

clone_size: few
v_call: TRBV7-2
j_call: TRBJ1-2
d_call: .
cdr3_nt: TGTGCCAGCACCGGCGGGGGCTATGGCTACACCTTC
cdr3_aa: CASTGGGYGYTF

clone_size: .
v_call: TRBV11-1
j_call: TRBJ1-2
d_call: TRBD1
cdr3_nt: TGTGCCAGCAGCCCGGGACAGGTTCATGGCTACACCTTC
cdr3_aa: CASSPGQVHGYTF

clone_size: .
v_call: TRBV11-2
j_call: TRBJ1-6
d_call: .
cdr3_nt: TGTGCCAGCAGCTTAGGGCAGAGCTTAAGCTCCTATAATTCACCCCTCCACTTT
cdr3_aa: CASSLGQSLSSYNSPLHF

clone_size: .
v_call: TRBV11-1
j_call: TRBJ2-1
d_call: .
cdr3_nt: TGTGCCAGCAGCTTAGGTAGGGGTGGGACTCTCCTCAATGAGCAGTTCTTC
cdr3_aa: CASSLGRGGTLLNEQFF

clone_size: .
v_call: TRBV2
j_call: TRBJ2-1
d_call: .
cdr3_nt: TGTGCCAGCAGTAGGGGCGCTAGATTCAATGAGCAGTTCTTC
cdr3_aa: CASSRGARFNEQFF

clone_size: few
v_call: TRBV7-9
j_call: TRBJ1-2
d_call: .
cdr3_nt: TGTGCCATCCAGCACGGTGGGGCTGCCTATGGCTACACCTTC
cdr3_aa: CAIQHGGAAYGYTF

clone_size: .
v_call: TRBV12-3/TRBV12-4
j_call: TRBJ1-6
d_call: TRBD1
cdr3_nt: TGTGCCGTAGGGACAGGGAATTCACCCCTCCACTTT
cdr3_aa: CAVGTGNSPLHF

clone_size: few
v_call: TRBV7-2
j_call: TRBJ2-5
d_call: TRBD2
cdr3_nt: TGTGCCAGCAGCCGGGGACTAGCGGGGACTAAAGAGACCCAGTACTTC
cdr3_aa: CASSRGLAGTKETQYF

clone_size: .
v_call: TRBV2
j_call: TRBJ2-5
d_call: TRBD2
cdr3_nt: TGTGCCAGCAGTGAAGCGCCCTTAGCGGGGGGCCAAGAGACCCAGTACTTC
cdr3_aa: CASSEAPLAGGQETQYF

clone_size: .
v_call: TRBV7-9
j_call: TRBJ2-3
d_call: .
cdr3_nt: TGTGCCAGCAGCCCCCTTGGGGATACGCAGTATTTT
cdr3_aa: CASSPLGDTQYF

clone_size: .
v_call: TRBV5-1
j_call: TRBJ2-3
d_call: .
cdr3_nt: TGCGCCAGCAGCTTGGACCAGGGGACAGATACGCAGTATTTT
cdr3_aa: CASSLDQGTDTQYF

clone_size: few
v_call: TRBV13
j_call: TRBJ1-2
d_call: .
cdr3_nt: TGTGCCAGCAGCTTAGGCCTACAGCTCTATGGCTACACCTTC
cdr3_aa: CASSLGLQLYGYTF

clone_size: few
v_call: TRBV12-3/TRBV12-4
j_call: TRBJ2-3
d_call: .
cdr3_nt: TGTGCCAGCAGTCCTTCTACAGGGTCACCCACAGATACGCAGTATTTT
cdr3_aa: CASSPSTGSPTDTQYF

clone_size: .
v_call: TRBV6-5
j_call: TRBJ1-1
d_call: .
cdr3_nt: TGTGCCAGCAGTTACCGCATTTCGGAGGGTAAAGCTTTCTTT
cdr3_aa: CASSYRISEGKAFF

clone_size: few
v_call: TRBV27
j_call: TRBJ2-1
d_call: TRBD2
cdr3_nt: TGTGCCAGCAGTTTATCAGCTAGCGGGGCCCCCCCCTCCTACAATGAGCAGTTCTTC
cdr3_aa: CASSLSASGAPPSYNEQFF

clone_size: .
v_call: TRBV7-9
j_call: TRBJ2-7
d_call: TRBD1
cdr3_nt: TGTGCCAGCAGCTTACTAGGGACAGGGCAACGCGAGCAGTACTTC
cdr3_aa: CASSLLGTGQREQYF

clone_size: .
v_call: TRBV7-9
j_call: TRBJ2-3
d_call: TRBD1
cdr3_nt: TGTGCCAGCAGGTACAGGGGGCGCGAGGACCCAGATGCGCAGTATTTT
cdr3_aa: CASRYRGREDPDAQYF

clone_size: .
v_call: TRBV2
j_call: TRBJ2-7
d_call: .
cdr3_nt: TGTGCCAGCAGTGTGGTTCGACAGACCTACGAGCAGTACTTC
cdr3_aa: CASSVVRQTYEQYF

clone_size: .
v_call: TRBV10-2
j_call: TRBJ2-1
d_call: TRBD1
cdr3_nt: TGCGCCAGCAGTGAGTCGACAGGGGGGCAGTTCTTC
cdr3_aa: CASSESTGGQFF

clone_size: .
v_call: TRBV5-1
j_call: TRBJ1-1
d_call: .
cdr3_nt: TGCGCCAGCAGCCCCCCAACGGGGACCGACACTGAAGCTTTCTTT
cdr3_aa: CASSPPTGTDTEAFF

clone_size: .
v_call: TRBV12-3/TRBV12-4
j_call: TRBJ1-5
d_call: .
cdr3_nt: TGTGCCAGCAGTTTAGATGTAAATCAGCCCCAGCATTTT
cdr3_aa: CASSLDVNQPQHF

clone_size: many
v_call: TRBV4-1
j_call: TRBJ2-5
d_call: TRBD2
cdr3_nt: TGCGCCAGCAGCCATAGTGGAACTAGCGGACAACTAAAAGAGACCCAGTACTTC
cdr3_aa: CASSHSGTSGQLKETQYF

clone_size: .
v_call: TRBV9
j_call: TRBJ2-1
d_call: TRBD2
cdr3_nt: TGTGCCAGCAGCGTAGTTAGCGGGGGGTCCAATGAGCAGTTCTTC
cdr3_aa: CASSVVSGGSNEQFF

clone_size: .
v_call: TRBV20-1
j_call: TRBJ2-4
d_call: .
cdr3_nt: TGCAGTGCTAGAGAGTGGGAGACTCTAGCCAAAAACATTCAGTACTTC
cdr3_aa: CSAREWETLAKNIQYF

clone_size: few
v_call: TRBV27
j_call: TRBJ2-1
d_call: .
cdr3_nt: TGTGCCAGCAGTTCCCATTCGCCGCGCTCCTACAATGAGCAGTTCTTC
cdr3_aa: CASSSHSPRSYNEQFF

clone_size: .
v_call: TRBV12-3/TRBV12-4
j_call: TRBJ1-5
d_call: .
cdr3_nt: TGTGCCGGCAGTTGGGATGTTAGCCAGCCCCAGCATTTT
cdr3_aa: CAGSWDVSQPQHF

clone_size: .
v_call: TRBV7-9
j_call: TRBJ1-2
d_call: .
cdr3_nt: TGTGCCAGCAGCCTCAAGCTAGGCTATGGCTACACCTTC
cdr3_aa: CASSLKLGYGYTF

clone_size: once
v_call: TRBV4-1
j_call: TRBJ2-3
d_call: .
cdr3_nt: TGCGCCAGCAGCCAAGATTCGACAGTCGGACTCACAGATACGCAGTATTTT
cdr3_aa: CASSQDSTVGLTDTQYF

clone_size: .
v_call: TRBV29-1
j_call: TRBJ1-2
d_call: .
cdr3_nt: TGCAGCGTTGATCCCCTAAGTGACACCTCCTATGGCTACACCTTC
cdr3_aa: CSVDPLSDTSYGYTF

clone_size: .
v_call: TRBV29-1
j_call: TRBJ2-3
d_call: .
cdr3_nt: TGCAGCCTTTACGGGACGAGTACAGATACGCAGTATTTT
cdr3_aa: CSLYGTSTDTQYF

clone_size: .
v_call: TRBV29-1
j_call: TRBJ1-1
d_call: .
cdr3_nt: TGCAGCGTTGAACCGGGACACCCGATGGACACTGAAGCTTTCTTT
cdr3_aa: CSVEPGHPMDTEAFF

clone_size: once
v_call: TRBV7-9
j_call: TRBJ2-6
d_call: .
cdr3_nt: TGTGTCAGCAGCTCGGACACATCTTCTGGGGCCAACGTCCTGACTTTC
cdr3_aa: CVSSSDTSSGANVLTF

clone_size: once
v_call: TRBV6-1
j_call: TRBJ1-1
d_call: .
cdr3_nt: TGTGCCAGCAGTGAAAGGTTTAACACTGAAGCTTTCTTT
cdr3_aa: CASSERFNTEAFF

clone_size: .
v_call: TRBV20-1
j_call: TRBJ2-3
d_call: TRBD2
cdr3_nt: TGCAGTGCTAGAGGGTCCGTTTGGGGCGGGGGGGCAGATACGCAGTATTTT
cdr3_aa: CSARGSVWGGGADTQYF

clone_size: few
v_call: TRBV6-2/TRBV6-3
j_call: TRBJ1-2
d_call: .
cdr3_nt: TGTGCCAGCCGAAAGGAGGCAGGTCGGGGGGCCTATGGCTACACCTTC
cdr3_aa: CASRKEAGRGAYGYTF

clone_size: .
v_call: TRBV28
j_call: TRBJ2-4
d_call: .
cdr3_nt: TGTGCCGGCAGTTCTGTCCTCATTCAGTACTTC
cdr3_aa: CAGSSVLIQYF

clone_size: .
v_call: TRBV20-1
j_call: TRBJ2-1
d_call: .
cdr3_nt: TGCAGTGCTACCCCAGGGGAGAGCTCCTACAATGAGCAGTTCTTC
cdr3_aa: CSATPGESSYNEQFF

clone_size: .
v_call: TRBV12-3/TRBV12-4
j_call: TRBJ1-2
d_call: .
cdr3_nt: TGTGCCAGCAGTTCCTTATGGTGCTATGGCTACACCTTC
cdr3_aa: CASSSLWCYGYTF

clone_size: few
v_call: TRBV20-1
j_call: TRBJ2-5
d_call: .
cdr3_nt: TGCAGTGCTAGAGGCCGGCGGGGACTGATGGAGACCCAGTACTTC
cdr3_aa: CSARGRRGLMETQYF

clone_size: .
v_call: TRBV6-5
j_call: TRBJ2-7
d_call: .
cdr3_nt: TGTGCCAGCAGTTACTCGATCGTAAGGGCTCACGAGCAGTACTTC
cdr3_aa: CASSYSIVRAHEQYF

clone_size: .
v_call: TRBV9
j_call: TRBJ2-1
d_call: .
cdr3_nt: TGTGCCAGCAGCGTAGAGGAGCGGTTCTCCTACAATGAGCAGTTCTTC
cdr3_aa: CASSVEERFSYNEQFF

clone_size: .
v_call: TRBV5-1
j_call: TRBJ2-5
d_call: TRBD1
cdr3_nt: TGCGCCAGCAGCCGAGGGGGCCAGACTCAAGAGACCCAGTACTTC
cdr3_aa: CASSRGGQTQETQYF

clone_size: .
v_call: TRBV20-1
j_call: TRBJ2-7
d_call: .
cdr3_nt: TGCAGTGCTAGAGATAAAAGTATCGGGTACGAGCAGTACTTC
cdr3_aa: CSARDKSIGYEQYF

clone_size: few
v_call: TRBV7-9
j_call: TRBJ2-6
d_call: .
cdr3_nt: TGTGCCAGCAGCTTGTGGCCGGGTCTAACGGCCAACGTCCTGACTTTC
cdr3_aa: CASSLWPGLTANVLTF

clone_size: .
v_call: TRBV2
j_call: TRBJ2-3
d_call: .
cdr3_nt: TGTGCCACCCAAACGAGCACAGATACGCAGTATTTT
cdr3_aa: CATQTSTDTQYF

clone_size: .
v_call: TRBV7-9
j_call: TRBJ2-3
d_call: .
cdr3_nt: TGTGCCAGCAGCTTGAGGGGGTCTAGCACAGATACGCAGTATTTT
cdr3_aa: CASSLRGSSTDTQYF

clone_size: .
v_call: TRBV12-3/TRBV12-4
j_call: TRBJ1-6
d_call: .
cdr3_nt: TGTGCCAGCAGTCGGACAGATGGGTATAATTCACCCCTCCACTTT
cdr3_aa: CASSRTDGYNSPLHF